What follows describes a single T cell receptor beta chain. Its antigen remains unidentified. No base-level quality is on record; no much larger clone is a single base apart. V and J are trimmed by 4 bases and 9 bases, and the gene matches miss 13 bases of the junction. Taken from cysteine to phenylalanine, the CDR3 has 16 residues. Only the CDR3 part of the read is kept: 48 bases, read in frame from the first base. CDR1 is given as SGHRS and CDR2 as YFSETQ, both from the germline V gene. TCRbeta CDR3 regions were amplified from genomic DNA using the immunoSEQ Assay, a bias-controlled multiplex PCR. Under the source paper's analysis protocol: The number of nucleated cells in each sample was estimated by amplification of reference gene primers within the assay. To quantify the absolute abundance of each unique TCRbeta CDR3 rearrangement, sequence reads were collapsed and filtered. For each sample, productive Simpson clonality was calculated by taking the square root of Simpson's diversity index across productive rearrangements. This immuneACCESS table, as held by TCRdb, lists in-frame sequences with V and J called but not all clones. Of the missing ones, under half trace to an unresolved V gene in checked studies; the others have no known cause. V and J calls and clone size are copied from that table; D and trimming were computed from the DNA. For this sample there are a few hundred thousand clones; around nine tenths appear just once. The ten biggest clones cover roughly 1.4% of the sample.

Enrolling through a virtual design, the prospective study's participants ranged in age from roughly 18 to 89 years and lived across 24 United States geographic areas. Cohort assignment in the prospective study relied on participant-reported clinical history from a screening survey and a study questionnaire. Exposed participants were defined as having been in contact with someone with a PCR-confirmed or clinician-diagnosed COVID-19 case within 2 weeks of study entry. Mobile phlebotomists in the prospective study collected whole blood, serum and a nasopharyngeal or oropharyngeal swab from every participant. Prospective study participants could optionally give additional blood draws and questionnaires over a roughly two-month period. Before DNA extraction, blood samples from the prospective study were shipped at room temperature or frozen. This entry belongs to a study of blood T cell repertoires in COVID-19 (dated by TCRdb to the early 2020s). With regard to the full study: Samples from collaborators originated in the United States, Italy and Spain and spanned both the acute and convalescent phases of COVID-19. Samples were obtained from the ongoing ImmuneRACE study (first 160 participants) and from approximately 1,200 subjects provided by 6 global collaborators. A freely available public database, intended as a resource for researchers studying the immune response to SARS-CoV-2, is where the repertoires were released. The dataset comprised deeply sampled blood TCRbeta repertoires from subjects exposed to, actively infected with, or recovered from COVID-19. HLA class I and class II types, where available, came from metadata supplied by the sample provider rather than from assay-based typing. Nearly every sample came with metadata listing a de-identified subject ID, COVID-19 status, age in years and sex. The material from the prospective study consisted of cDNA or gDNA derived from T cells, B-cell-depleted T cells, or PBMCs.

Overall study results and their limits: Clinical and demographic metadata were provided uncurated, with the amount varying by source and participant.

This clonotype was sampled from a woman under 30 who had been exposed to COVID-19. The sample consisted of PBMCs or T cells enriched from blood (not recorded which). The V and J genes are TRBV5-1 and TRBJ1-6; TRBD1 agrees with 7 junctional bases. The DNA sequence follows: TGCGCCAGCAGCCTGACCTGGACAGGCGATGGTTCACCCCTCCACTTT. This codes for CASSLTWTGDGSPLHF.